This TCR beta chain stems from a study of blood T cells in healthy people across ages (dated by TCRdb to 2014 to 2015). Turning to the overall study: In model experiments, roughly one uniquely barcoded TCR beta cDNA molecule per two T cells was captured by template switching. The study measured age-related changes in TCR beta repertoire diversity using deep sequencing normalized with unique cDNA molecular identifiers. The donors were split into four age groups: young (average about 16 years), middle-aged (roughly 39), aged (over 55) and long-lived (approximately 80). To avoid experimental bias, donors of different ages were spread randomly across the sequencing lanes. The study analyzed two additional independent replicas of 1 million unique cDNA reads from the same blood draw for two donors, one aged 18 to 29 and one aged 80 or older. Broader findings and caveats from the paper: Estimates of total diversity from one million sequenced T cells were regarded as lower bounds and underestimates. Conclusive comparison of naive and antigen-experienced compartments was prevented by the profiling of bulk unsorted PBMCs. There was a strong correlation between observed TCR beta diversity and the percentage of naive T cells measured by flow cytometry. Donor CMV infection status was unknown, potentially confounding age-related changes in expanded clonotypes. As age increased, observed TCR beta diversity per million T cells dropped in a roughly linear way, and a significant reduction was already evident by age approximately 40. Compared with the aged group, more naive CD4+ T cells, fewer expanded clones and increased TCR diversity were shown by the long-lived group, suggesting age selection.

The approximately 39 donors, aged roughly 6 to 95 years, were systemically healthy Caucasian individuals from Russia. Each donor gave about 9.8 milliliters of peripheral blood, drawn into EDTA-treated Vacutainer tubes. Ficoll-Paque density-gradient centrifugation was used to isolate PBMCs, with at least 7 million per sample. Trizol reagent was used to extract total RNA from PBMCs, with at least 5.5 micrograms per sample. For every donor, flow cytometry on a PBMC aliquot measured the percentage of naive CD45RAhigh/CD27high T cells. Notes on this clonotype: Its recognized antigen is unknown. No base-level quality is on record; no much larger clone is a single base apart.

The library was built by means of 5' RACE. Instrument used: Illumina HiSeq 2500. A second PCR of about 6 to 12 cycles was performed with a sample-barcoded 5' primer and a J-beta primer mix. A template-switch 5' adaptor carrying 12 random nucleotides introduced a unique molecular identifier onto each TCR beta cDNA molecule. At least 2.5 million CDR3-containing paired-end reads were obtained from each sample. First-strand cDNA was synthesized from all RNA with the Mint cDNA synthesis kit, primed by a TRBC-specific oligonucleotide. All cDNA was treated with uracil-DNA glycosylase and then went through a first 18-cycle PCR with the universal primers M1SS and BC2_uni_R. From the authors' description of their analysis: For normalization, 1 million high-quality reads, each with a distinct molecular identifier, were randomly selected from each sample. Reads with shared molecular identifiers were discarded instead of being binned into consensus sequences. MiTCR, with a Q25 quality threshold and the strictest error-elimination algorithm, was used for CDR3 identification, clonotype clustering and error correction. A nonparametric unseen species model with Euler transformation was used to estimate a lower bound on total TCR beta diversity. TCRdb's own reprocessing of the public reads used fastp at Q25 and MiXCR and kept productive beta chains. A single entry per CDR3 protein holds the most common genes and DNA from its merged rows. TCRdb, rather than the study authors, made the V and J calls. This sample is represented by 700,000 or so distinct CDR3 sequences; around a fifth of them were singletons. The biggest ten clones account for around 21% of the sample.

Trimmed from V: 4 bases; trimmed from J: 3 bases; junction bases lacking a gene match: 4. Measured from the cysteine to the phenylalanine, the CDR3 is 14 residues long. The kept DNA is CDR3 alone, 42 bases in frame from the first base. The clonotype originates from a man between 70 and 80 years old in good health. The V gene is TRBV12-3 or TRBV12-4 and the J gene is TRBJ2-7, with 9 junctional bases fitting TRBD1. Sequenced input: blood. The CDR3 in this case is CASSSGQGRYEQYF. At the DNA level, the sequence is TGTGCCAGCAGTTCGGGACAGGGCCGCTACGAGCAGTACTTC.